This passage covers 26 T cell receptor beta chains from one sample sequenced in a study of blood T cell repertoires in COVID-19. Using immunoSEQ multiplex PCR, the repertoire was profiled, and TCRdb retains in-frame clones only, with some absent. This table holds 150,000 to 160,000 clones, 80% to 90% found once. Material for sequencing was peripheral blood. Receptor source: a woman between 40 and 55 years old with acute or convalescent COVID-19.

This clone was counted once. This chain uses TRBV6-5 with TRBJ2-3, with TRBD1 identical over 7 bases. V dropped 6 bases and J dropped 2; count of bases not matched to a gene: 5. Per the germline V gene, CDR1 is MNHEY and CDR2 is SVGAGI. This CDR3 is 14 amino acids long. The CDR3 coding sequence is TGTGCCAGCAGCGGACAGGATAACACAGATACGCAGTATTTT. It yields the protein CASSGQDNTDTQYF.

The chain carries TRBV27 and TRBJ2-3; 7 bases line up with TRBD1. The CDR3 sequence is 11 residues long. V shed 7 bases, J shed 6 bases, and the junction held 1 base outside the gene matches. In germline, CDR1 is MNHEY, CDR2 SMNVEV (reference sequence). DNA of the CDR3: TGTGCCAGCACACAGGGGGATACGCAGTATTTT. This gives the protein CASTQGDTQYF.

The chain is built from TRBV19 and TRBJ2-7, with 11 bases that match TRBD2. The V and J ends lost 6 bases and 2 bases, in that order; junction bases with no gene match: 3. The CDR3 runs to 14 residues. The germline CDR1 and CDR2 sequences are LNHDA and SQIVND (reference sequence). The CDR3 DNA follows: TGTGCCAGTAGCCAACTAGCGGGGGCCTACGAGCAGTACTTC. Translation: CASSQLAGAYEQYF.

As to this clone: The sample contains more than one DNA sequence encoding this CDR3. CDR3 loop: CASSIDRGYGYTF. The DNA for the CDR3 is TGTGCCAGTAGTATAGATCGGGGGTATGGCTACACCTTC. This chain links TRBV19 with TRBJ1-2, with D possibly matching TRBD1 (5 bases). CDR1 LNHDA and CDR2 SQIVND come from the germline V gene (reference sequence). The CDR3 loop spans 13 amino acids. V gave up 0 bases and J gave up 5 bases, with 7 bases separating them. The full variable domain, its missing parts supplied by reference TRBV19 and TRBJ1-2, is DGGITQSPKYLFRKEGQNVTLSCEQNLNHDAMYWYRQDPGQGLRLIYYSQIVNDFQKGDIAEGYSVSREKKESFPLTVTSAQKNPTAFYLCASSIDRGYGYTFGSGTRLTVV.

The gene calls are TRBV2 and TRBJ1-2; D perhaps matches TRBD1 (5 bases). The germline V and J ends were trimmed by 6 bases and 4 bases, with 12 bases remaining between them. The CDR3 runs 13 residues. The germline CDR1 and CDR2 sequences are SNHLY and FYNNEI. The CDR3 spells CASRLQGFYGYTF. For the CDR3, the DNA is TGTGCCAGCAGATTGCAGGGATTCTATGGCTACACCTTC.

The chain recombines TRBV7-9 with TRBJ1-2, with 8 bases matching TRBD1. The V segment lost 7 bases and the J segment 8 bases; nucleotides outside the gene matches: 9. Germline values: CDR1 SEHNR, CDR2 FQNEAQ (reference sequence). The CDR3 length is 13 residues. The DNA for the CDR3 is TGTGCCAGCAACGGGGACAGGACCGGGGGCTACACCTTC. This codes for CASNGDRTGGYTF.

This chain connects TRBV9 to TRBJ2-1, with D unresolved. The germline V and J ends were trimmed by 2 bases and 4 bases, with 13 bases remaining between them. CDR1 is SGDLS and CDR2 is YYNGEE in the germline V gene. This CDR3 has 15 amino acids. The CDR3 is CASSVIDNHYNEQFF. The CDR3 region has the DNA TGTGCCAGCAGCGTTATAGACAACCATTACAATGAGCAGTTCTTC.

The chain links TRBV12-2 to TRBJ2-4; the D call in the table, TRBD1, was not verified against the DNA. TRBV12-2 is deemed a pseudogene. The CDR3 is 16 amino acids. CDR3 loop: CASRSRDNLAKNIQYF. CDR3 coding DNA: TGTGCAAGTCGCTCCCGGGACAACCTAGCCAAAAACATTCAGTACTTC.

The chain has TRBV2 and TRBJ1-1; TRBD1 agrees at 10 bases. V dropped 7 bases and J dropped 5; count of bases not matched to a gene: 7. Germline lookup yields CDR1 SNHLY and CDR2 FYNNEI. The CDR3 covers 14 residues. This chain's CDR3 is CASTIRDRGTEAFF. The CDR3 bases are TGTGCCAGCACGATCCGGGACAGGGGTACTGAAGCTTTCTTT.

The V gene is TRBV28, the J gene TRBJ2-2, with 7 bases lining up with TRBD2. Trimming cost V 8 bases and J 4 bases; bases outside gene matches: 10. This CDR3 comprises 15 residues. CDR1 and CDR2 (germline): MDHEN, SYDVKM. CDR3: CASLYSRGSTGELFF. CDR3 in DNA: TGTGCCAGCCTGTATTCGCGGGGGAGCACCGGGGAGCTGTTTTTT.

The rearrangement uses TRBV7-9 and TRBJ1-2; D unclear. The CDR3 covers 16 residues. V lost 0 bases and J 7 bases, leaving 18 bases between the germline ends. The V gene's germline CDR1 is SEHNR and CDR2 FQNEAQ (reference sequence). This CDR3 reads CASSLAAGPLGGGYTF. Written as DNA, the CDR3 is TGTGCCAGCAGCTTAGCAGCAGGTCCCCTCGGTGGTGGCTACACCTTC.

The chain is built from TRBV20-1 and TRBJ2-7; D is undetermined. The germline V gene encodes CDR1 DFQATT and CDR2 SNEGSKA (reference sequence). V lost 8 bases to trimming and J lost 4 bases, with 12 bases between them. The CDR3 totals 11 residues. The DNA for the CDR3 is TGCAGTTCTACTGCCGGGTACGAGCAGTACTTC. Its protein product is CSSTAGYEQYF.

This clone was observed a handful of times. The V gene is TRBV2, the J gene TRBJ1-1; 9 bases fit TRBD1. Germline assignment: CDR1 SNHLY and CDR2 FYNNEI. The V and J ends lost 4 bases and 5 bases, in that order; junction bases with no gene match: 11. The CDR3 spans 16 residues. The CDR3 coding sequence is TGTGCCAGCAGTGGACACACCGGGACAGGGAGGACTGAAGCTTTCTTT. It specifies CASSGHTGTGRTEAFF. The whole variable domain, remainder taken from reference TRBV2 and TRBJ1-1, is EPEVTQTPSHQVTQMGQEVILRCVPISNHLYFYWYRQILGQKVEFLVSFYNNEISEKSEIFDDQFSVERPDGSNFTLKIRSTKLEDSAMYFCASSGHTGTGRTEAFFGQGTRLTVV.

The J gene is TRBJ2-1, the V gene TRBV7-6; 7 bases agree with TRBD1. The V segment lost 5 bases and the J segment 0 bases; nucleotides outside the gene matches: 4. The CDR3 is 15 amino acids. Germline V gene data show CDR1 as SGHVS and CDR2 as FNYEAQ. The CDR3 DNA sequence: TGTGCCAGCAGCCCGAGACAGGGCTCCTACAATGAGCAGTTCTTC. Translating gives CASSPRQGSYNEQFF.

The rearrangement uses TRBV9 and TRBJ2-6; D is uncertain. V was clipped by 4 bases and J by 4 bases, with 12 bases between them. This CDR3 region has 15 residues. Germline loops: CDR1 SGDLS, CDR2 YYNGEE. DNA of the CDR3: TGTGCCAGCAGCTCCCAAGCCTACGGGGCCAACGTCCTGACTTTC. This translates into CASSSQAYGANVLTF. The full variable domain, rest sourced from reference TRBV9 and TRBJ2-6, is DSGVTQTPKHLITATGQRVTLRCSPRSGDLSVYWYQQSLDQGLQFLIQYYNGEERAKGNILERFSAQQFPDLHSELNLSSLELGDSALYFCASSSQAYGANVLTFGAGSRLTVL.

The CDR3 region is CATSRDRHINFKLRGAEQFF. CDR3 DNA: TGTGCCACCAGCAGAGATCGACACATTAATTTTAAGCTACGGGGGGCTGAGCAGTTCTTC. The chain carries TRBV15 and TRBJ2-1, with D perhaps matching TRBD2 (7 bases). The CDR3 runs to 20 residues. V was shortened by 0 bases and J by 9 bases, with 30 bases between the two germline ends. Germline V lookup: CDR1 LNHNV, CDR2 YYDKDF (reference sequence).

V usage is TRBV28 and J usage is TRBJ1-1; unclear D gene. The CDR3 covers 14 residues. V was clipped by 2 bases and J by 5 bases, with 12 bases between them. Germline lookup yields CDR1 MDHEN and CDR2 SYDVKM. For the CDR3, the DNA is TGTGCCAGCAGTTTACCCGGTGGTGGTACTGAAGCTTTCTTT. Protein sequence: CASSLPGGGTEAFF.

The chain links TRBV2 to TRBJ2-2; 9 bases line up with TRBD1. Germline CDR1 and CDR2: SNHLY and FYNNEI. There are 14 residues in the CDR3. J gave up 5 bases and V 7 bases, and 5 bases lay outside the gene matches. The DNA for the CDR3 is TGTGCCAGCATCGGGACAGGGTATACCGGGGAGCTGTTTTTT. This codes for CASIGTGYTGELFF.

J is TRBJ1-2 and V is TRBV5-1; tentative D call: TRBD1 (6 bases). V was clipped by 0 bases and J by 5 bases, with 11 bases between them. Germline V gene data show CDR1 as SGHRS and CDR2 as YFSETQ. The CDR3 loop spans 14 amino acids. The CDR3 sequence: CASSLGTEIYGYTF. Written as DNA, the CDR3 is TGCGCCAGCAGCTTGGGGACAGAGATTTATGGCTACACCTTC.

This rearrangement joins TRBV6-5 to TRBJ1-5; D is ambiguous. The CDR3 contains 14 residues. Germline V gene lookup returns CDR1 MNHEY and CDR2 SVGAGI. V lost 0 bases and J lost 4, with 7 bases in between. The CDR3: CASSYSKENQPQHF. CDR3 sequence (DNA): TGTGCCAGCAGTTACTCGAAAGAGAATCAGCCCCAGCATTTT.

CDR3 region: CASSLWGEYNEQFF. For the CDR3, the DNA is TGTGCCAGCAGTTTATGGGGAGAGTACAATGAGCAGTTCTTC. The rearrangement links TRBV27 to TRBJ2-1; D perhaps matches TRBD2 (5 bases). The CDR3 spans 14 residues. Looked up from germline, CDR1 is MNHEY and CDR2 is SMNVEV (reference sequence). Trimming pared 1 base from V and 4 bases from J, leaving 8 bases between.

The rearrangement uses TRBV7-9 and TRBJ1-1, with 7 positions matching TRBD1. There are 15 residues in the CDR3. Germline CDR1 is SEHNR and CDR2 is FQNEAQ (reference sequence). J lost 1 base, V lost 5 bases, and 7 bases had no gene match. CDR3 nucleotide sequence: TGTGCCAGCAGCCCAACGGGGACAGCGAACACTGAAGCTTTCTTT. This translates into CASSPTGTANTEAFF.

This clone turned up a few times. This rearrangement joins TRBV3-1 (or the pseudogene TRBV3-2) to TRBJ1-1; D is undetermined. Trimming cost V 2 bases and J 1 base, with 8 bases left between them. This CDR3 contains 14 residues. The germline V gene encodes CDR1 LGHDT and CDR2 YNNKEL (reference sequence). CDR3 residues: CASSQYRGNTEAFF. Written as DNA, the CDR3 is TGTGCCAGCAGCCAATATCGGGGGAACACTGAAGCTTTCTTT.

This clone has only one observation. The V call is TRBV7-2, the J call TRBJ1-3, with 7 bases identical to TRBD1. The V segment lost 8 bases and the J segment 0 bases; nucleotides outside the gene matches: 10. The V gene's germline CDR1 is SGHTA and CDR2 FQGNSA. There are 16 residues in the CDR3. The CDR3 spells CASVGQPLYSGNTIYF. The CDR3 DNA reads TGTGCCAGCGTGGGACAGCCACTATACTCTGGAAACACCATATATTTT.

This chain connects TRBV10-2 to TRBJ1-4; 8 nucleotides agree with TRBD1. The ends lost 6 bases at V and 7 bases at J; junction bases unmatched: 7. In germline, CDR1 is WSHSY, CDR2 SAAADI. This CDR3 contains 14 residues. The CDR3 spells CASSGRTGIEKLFF. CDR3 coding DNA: TGCGCCAGCAGCGGGAGGACAGGGATTGAAAAACTGTTTTTT.

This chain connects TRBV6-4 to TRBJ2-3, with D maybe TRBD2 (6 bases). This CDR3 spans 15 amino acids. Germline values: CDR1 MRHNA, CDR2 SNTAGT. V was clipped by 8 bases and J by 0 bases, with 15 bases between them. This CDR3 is CASSAGEASTDTQYF. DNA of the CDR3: TGTGCCAGCTCGGCCGGGGAGGCTAGCACAGATACGCAGTATTTT.